The present entry profiles one T cell receptor (beta chain) with its context. This entry comes from a study of blood T cell repertoires in COVID-19. The protocol was immunoSEQ multiplex PCR, while the TCRdb copy is restricted to in-frame clones and leaves out a portion. This table has 140,000 to 150,000 clones, over 75% appearing once. The receptor comes from a woman in her sixties with active COVID-19. Sequences were obtained from peripheral blood.

Here the CDR3 DNA reads TGTGCCAGCAGTTTATCCGGGCAGGGGACTGAAGCTTTCTTT. Translation: CASSLSGQGTEAFF. J is TRBJ1-1 and V is TRBV27; tentatively, D is TRBD1 (6 bases). V was cut by 0 bases and J by 5 bases, with 10 bases left in between. Germline V gene lookup returns CDR1 MNHEY and CDR2 SMNVEV (reference sequence). CDR3 size: 14 residues.